This TCR beta chain was captured by sequencing in a study of response to subunit inactivated influenza vaccine. TCRdb re-derived calls from the RT-PCR reads in MiXCR, one entry per CDR3 protein. The data contain roughly 190,000 distinct CDR3 sequences, less than 15% of them singletons. This clonotype has at least ten counts. Trimming shortened V by 5 bases and J by 4 bases, and 14 bases separated the two germline ends. The V gene's germline CDR1 is MNHEY and CDR2 SMNVEV (reference sequence). The CDR3 covers 15 residues. These sequences were also reported in another study, on T cells expressing NK-cell markers. From that paper: Making the TCR beta cDNA relied on 5'RACE template switching with UMIs. Several donors likewise had their CD3+CD56-NKG2C+ fraction led by these clonotypes.

Source: CD8+ T cells sorted from PBMCs, taken 11 to 12 days after vaccination. The sequence was obtained from a man aged 45-60 years who received an inactivated influenza vaccine. This sequence joins TRBV27 and TRBJ2-2; tentative D call: TRBD1 (5 bases). The CDR3 region has the DNA TGTGCCAGCAGTCCCCCCGGACACATCACCGGGGAGCTGTTTTTT. Its protein is CASSPPGHITGELFF.